This T cell receptor (beta chain) was documented in a study of blood T cells in healthy people across ages (dated by TCRdb to about 2015). About the investigation overall: In model experiments, roughly one uniquely barcoded TCR beta cDNA molecule per two T cells was captured by template switching. The donors were split into four age groups: young (average about 16 years), middle-aged (roughly 42), aged (more than 55) and long-lived (82). The study analyzed two additional independent replicas of 1 million unique cDNA reads from the same blood draw for two donors, one aged 18 to 30 and one aged 80 or older. Age-related changes in TCR beta repertoire diversity were measured in the study by deep sequencing normalized with unique cDNA molecular identifiers. The investigation overall reported the following: Conclusive comparison of naive and antigen-experienced compartments was prevented by the profiling of bulk unsorted PBMCs. Total diversity estimates from one million sequenced T cells were considered lower bounds and underestimates. Compared with the aged group, the long-lived group had more naive CD4+ T cells, fewer expanded clones and increased TCR diversity, a pattern suggesting age selection. The percentage of naive T cells measured by flow cytometry correlated strongly with observed TCR beta diversity. As age increased, observed TCR beta diversity per million T cells dropped in a roughly linear way, and a significant reduction was already evident by age approximately 40. Because donor CMV infection status was unknown, age-related changes in expanded clonotypes were potentially confounded.

Library method: 5' RACE. Instrument on record: Illumina HiSeq 2500. A second roughly 6 to 12 cycle PCR used a sample-barcoded 5' primer and a J-beta primer mix. A unique molecular identifier was introduced onto each TCR beta cDNA molecule by a template-switch 5' adaptor carrying 12 random nucleotides. At least 3 million CDR3-containing paired-end reads were obtained from each sample. First-strand cDNA was synthesized from all RNA with the Mint cDNA synthesis kit, primed by a TRBC-specific oligonucleotide. Following uracil-DNA glycosylase treatment, a first 18-cycle PCR with universal primers M1SS and BC2_uni_R was performed on all cDNA. In the source study's methods: For normalization, 1 million high-quality reads, each with a distinct molecular identifier, were randomly selected from each sample. Instead of being binned into consensus sequences, reads with shared molecular identifiers were discarded. MiTCR, run with a Q25 quality threshold and the strictest error-elimination algorithm, handled CDR3 identification, clonotype clustering and error correction. Lower-bound total TCR beta diversity was estimated with a nonparametric unseen species model using Euler transformation. TCRdb applied fastp at Q25 and MiXCR to the public reads, then kept only in-frame beta chains. Every CDR3 protein is listed once, alongside the most common genes and DNA of its rows. These V and J calls are TCRdb output, not the study's own analysis. The table for this sample lists 450,000 to 600,000 distinct CDR3 sequences; roughly a quarter of them were counted only once. 3% to 4% of the sample is in the top ten clones.

Comments on this clonotype: No cognate antigen has been identified for it. Base qualities are not at hand, and no much larger clone is one base apart.

Donors were roughly 40 systemically healthy Caucasian individuals from Russia aged roughly 6 to 90 years. Each donor gave 8.5 to 10 milliliters of peripheral blood, collected into EDTA-treated Vacutainer tubes. Ficoll-Paque density-gradient centrifugation was used to isolate PBMCs, with at least 6 million obtained per sample. Trizol reagent was used to extract total RNA from the PBMCs, yielding at least 6 micrograms per sample. For every donor, flow cytometry on a PBMC aliquot measured the percentage of naive CD45RAhigh/CD27high T cells. The same sample was also studied in work on T cells of mothers and their children. The second paper states: Donors were nine systemically healthy Caucasian individuals: three mothers and their six children. cDNA synthesis used all of the extracted RNA, with about 1.5 ug of RNA in each 15 ul reaction. Sample barcodes and 2-4 random nucleotides were added via the M1S primer in the second PCR. More than 9 million TCR beta CDR3 reads were obtained from each mother, and approximately 3 million reads were obtained from each child. In both related and unrelated pairs, thymic selection shapes the output of TCR recombination in a similar way, with inherited differences having only a minor effect. Normalized repertoire overlap was always slightly but never significantly higher in related than unrelated mother-child pairs. No persistent microchimeric T cell clones were detected, at a sensitivity of roughly 100 clones per million clonotypes. The study used deep NGS to compare TCR beta repertoires of mothers and children, seeking features distinguishing related mother-child pairs from unrelated individuals. The mean age was roughly 44 +/- 4 years for the mothers and roughly 10 +/- 4 years for the children. After adapter ligation with NEBNext reagents, the libraries were sequenced on Illumina HiSeq 2000 with 100+100 nt paired-end reads. Mother and child libraries were prepared a month apart and sequenced in separate runs to prevent cross-contamination. For each donor, between about 500,000 and 2,000,000 distinct TCR beta clonotypes were identified. Naive TCR beta clonotypes were estimated from low-frequency clonotypes matched to each donor's FACS-determined naive share, without sorting.

The origin of this receptor is a boy aged 2 to 10 in good health. The sample taken for sequencing was blood.

The CDR3 amino acid sequence is: CASSQARGTQYF. The bases read TGCGCCAGCAGCCAAGCCCGGGGGACCCAGTACTTC. The sequence joins TRBV4-3 to TRBJ2-5, and the D gene may be TRBD2, 5 bases matching. For CDR1 and CDR2, the germline V gene lists LGHNA and YSLEER. The germline ends are 7 bases apart after V is trimmed by 1 base and J by 7 bases. Including the terminal cysteine and phenylalanine, the CDR3 comprises 12 residues. Of all the DNA, just the CDR3 is kept, 36 bases in frame from base 1.